Shown below are 14 T cell receptor beta chains from a single sample sequenced in a study of blood T cell repertoires in COVID-19 (dated by TCRdb to the early 2020s). The method was the immunoSEQ multiplex PCR assay. Here the immuneACCESS table is served through TCRdb, limited to in-frame sequences with V and J called. Missing clones are a known gap in these copies; in checked studies unresolved V genes cover under half, and the rest lacks a known reason. The sample table contains 70,000 to 95,000 clones; only one count was recorded for roughly nine tenths of them. The ten most abundant clones make up 2.5% to 3% of the sample. The specimen was peripheral blood. These TCRs come from a man between 50 and 59 years old with COVID-19, enrolled during active disease.

The rearrangement links TRBV18 to TRBJ2-1; 9 bases fit TRBD1. Germline CDR1 reads KGHSH; CDR2 reads LQKENI. The CDR3 is made up of 16 amino acids. Unmatched junction bases numbered 4, after V lost 0 bases and J lost 4 bases. The CDR3: CASSPPGGQGYNEQFF. CDR3 DNA: TGTGCCAGCTCACCACCTGGGGGACAGGGTTACAATGAGCAGTTCTTC.

V gene TRBV3-1 (or the pseudogene TRBV3-2) combines with J gene TRBJ2-3; D is possibly TRBD2 (6 bases). The germline CDR1 and CDR2 sequences are LGHDT and YNNKEL (reference sequence). The CDR3 is made up of 14 amino acids. V lost 6 bases and J lost 2, with 12 bases in between. The CDR3 protein is CASRGGIPTDTQYF. CDR3 DNA: TGTGCCAGCAGGGGCGGGATCCCCACAGATACGCAGTATTTT.

V usage is TRBV6-5 and J usage is TRBJ1-2; TRBD1 aligns across 10 bases. The CDR3 contains 14 residues. The germline V gene encodes CDR1 MNHEY and CDR2 SVGAGI. Trimming took 6 bases from V and 6 from J; bases not matched to a gene: 7. The CDR3 loop is CASREVGTGDGYTF. The CDR3 nucleotides read TGTGCCAGCAGGGAGGTTGGGACAGGGGATGGCTACACCTTC.

This chain uses TRBV2 with TRBJ2-3; D unresolved. CDR1 and CDR2 (germline): SNHLY, FYNNEI. V was pared by 2 bases and J by 8 bases, with 11 bases between. CDR3 length equals 13 residues. CDR3 DNA: TGTGCCAGCAGTGAATCAGTGAGAGGTACGCAGTATTTT. This sequence encodes CASSESVRGTQYF.

The chain combines TRBV19 with TRBJ1-2; no firm D call. V dropped 10 bases and J dropped 3 bases, with 21 bases sitting between them. CDR3 length: 15 amino acids. CDR1 and CDR2 from the germline V gene are LNHDA and SQIVND (reference sequence). CDR3 amino acids: CATNPTRRVDYGYTF. CDR3 nucleotide sequence: TGTGCCACCAACCCAACCCGGAGGGTTGACTATGGCTACACCTTC.

The CDR3 DNA is TGTGCCAGCAGCCAAGAGGACCGAGCGGGGGGCTACACCTTC. It is translated as CASSQEDRAGGYTF. The V call is TRBV3-1 (or the pseudogene TRBV3-2), the J call TRBJ1-2; D uncertain. CDR3 size: 14 residues. The germline CDR1 and CDR2 sequences are LGHDT and YNNKEL (reference sequence). The V end lost 0 bases, the J end lost 8 bases, and 13 bases lay between the germline ends.

The chain links TRBV6-6 to TRBJ2-2; the D is unclear. CDR1 MNHNY and CDR2 SVGAGI come from the germline V gene (reference sequence). With 0 bases removed from V and 3 bases from J, the gap between germline ends came to 5 bases. The CDR3 has 14 residues. The CDR3 reads CASSYSYHTGELFF. The CDR3 DNA reads TGTGCCAGCAGTTACTCCTACCACACCGGGGAGCTGTTTTTT.

The V call is TRBV29-1, the J call TRBJ2-5; 10 nucleotides align to TRBD2. This CDR3 contains 14 residues. Germline values: CDR1 SQVTM, CDR2 ANQGSEA. With 4 bases clipped from V and 7 bases from J, the junction kept 9 bases outside the gene matches. CDR3 DNA: TGCAGCGTTGGCAGCGGGGGGGCCCATCGGACCCAGTACTTC. It translates to CSVGSGGAHRTQYF.

This rearrangement joins TRBV27 to TRBJ2-1; the D is unclear. CDR1 is MNHEY and CDR2 is SMNVEV in the germline V gene (reference sequence). This CDR3 is built from 19 residues. The V end lost 6 bases, the J end lost 0 bases, and 24 bases lay between the germline ends. The chain's CDR3 is CASSLYPPNVVSSYNEQFF. Here the CDR3 DNA reads TGTGCCAGCAGCCTTTATCCCCCAAACGTCGTTAGCTCCTACAATGAGCAGTTCTTC.

The rearrangement links TRBV27 to TRBJ2-5, with 7 bases fitting TRBD1. Germline V lookup: CDR1 MNHEY, CDR2 SMNVEV (reference sequence). V shed 5 bases and J 5 bases; nucleotides not matched to a gene: 11. The CDR3 runs 15 residues. The CDR3, as DNA: TGTGCCAGCAGTCAACGACAGGGTGTTTGGGAGACCCAGTACTTC. Its translation is CASSQRQGVWETQYF.

The chain employs TRBV7-2 and TRBJ2-5; D is perhaps TRBD1 (6 bases). The CDR3 runs to 13 residues. V lost 1 base and J lost 4, with 7 bases in between. Germline assignment: CDR1 SGHTA and CDR2 FQGNSA. The CDR3 DNA reads TGTGCCAGCAGCTTAGGCAGGGGAGAGACCCAGTACTTC. Its translation: CASSLGRGETQYF. The variable domain in full, with the rest retrieved from reference TRBV7-2 and TRBJ2-5, is GAGVSQSPSNKVTEKGKDVELRCDPISGHTALYWYRQSLGQGLEFLIYFQGNSAPDKSGLPSDRFSAERTGGSVSTLTIQRTQQEDSAVYLCASSLGRGETQYFGPGTRLLVL.

The J gene is TRBJ2-2, the V gene TRBV6-1; unclear D gene. Germline V CDR1 and CDR2: MNHNS, SASEGT. The CDR3 extends over 17 amino acids. Trimming removed 0 bases from V and 3 bases from J, with 14 bases in between. The CDR3 spells CASSEAVVWADTGELFF. CDR3 nucleotide sequence: TGTGCCAGCAGTGAAGCAGTGGTGTGGGCCGACACCGGGGAGCTGTTTTTT.

V usage is TRBV5-1 and J usage is TRBJ2-5; 7 bases map to TRBD1. CDR1 SGHRS and CDR2 YFSETQ come from the germline V gene. The CDR3 is 15 residues long. The junction had 5 bases not matched to a gene; V was cut back by 3 bases and J by 0 bases. The CDR3 protein is CASSSTTGNQETQYF. In nucleotides, the CDR3 is TGCGCCAGCAGCTCTACGACAGGGAACCAAGAGACCCAGTACTTC. Full variable domain (outside the CDR3, taken from reference TRBV5-1 and TRBJ2-5): KAGVTQTPRYLIKTRGQQVTLSCSPISGHRSVSWYQQTPGQGLQFLFEYFSETQRNKGNFPGRFSGRQFSNSRSEMNVSTLELGDSALYLCASSSTTGNQETQYFGPGTRLLVL.

The rearrangement links TRBV19 to TRBJ2-2; tentative D call: TRBD1 (5 bases). Germline V gene data show CDR1 as LNHDA and CDR2 as SQIVND (reference sequence). Trimming took off 7 bases at V and 7 bases at J, with 19 bases between the two ends. The CDR3 has 15 amino acids. CDR3 in amino acids: CASTPADSSGGELFF. The CDR3 coding sequence is TGTGCCAGTACCCCAGCCGACAGTAGTGGCGGGGAGCTGTTTTTT.